This TCR beta chain was documented in a study of shared clonotypes between healthy human individuals. Researchers ran the assay at a deep level. Per the original methods: ImmunoSEQ gave junction-only sequences without quality scores, so filtering differed. This table comes from immunoSEQ multiplex PCR, and its TCRdb copy is limited to in-frame clones, with some not included. The D gene and trimming were derived from the DNA, and the V and J assignments and clone size from that table. The sample has a few hundred thousand clones, roughly 97% seen once. CDR1 is MDHEN, CDR2 SYDVKM, per germline. Trimming cost V 2 bases and J 2 bases; bases outside gene matches: 6. The length of the CDR3 is 16 residues.

The material sequenced was naive CD4+ T cells sorted from blood. Described subset: CD45RA+ positively selected. The receptor comes from a woman younger than 45 in good health. The J gene is TRBJ2-7, the V gene TRBV28; TRBD2 matches 10 bases. CDR3 amino acids: CASSLEGSGRAYEQYF. As DNA, the CDR3 is TGTGCCAGCAGTTTAGAAGGGAGCGGGAGGGCCTACGAGCAGTACTTC.